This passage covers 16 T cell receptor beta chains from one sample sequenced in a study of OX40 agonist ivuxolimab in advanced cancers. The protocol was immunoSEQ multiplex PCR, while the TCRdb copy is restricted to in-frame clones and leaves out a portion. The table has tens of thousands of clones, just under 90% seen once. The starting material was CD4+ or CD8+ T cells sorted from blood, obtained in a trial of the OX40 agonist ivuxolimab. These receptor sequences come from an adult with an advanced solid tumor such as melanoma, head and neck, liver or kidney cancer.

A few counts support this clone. For the CDR3, the DNA is TGTGCCAGCAGCTCTCGAGGGGGGAGCTACACCTTC. Translation gives CASSSRGGSYTF. The chain recombines TRBV9 with TRBJ1-2, with D possibly being TRBD1 (6 bases). Germline V gene data show CDR1 as SGDLS and CDR2 as YYNGEE. Trimming shortened V by 4 bases and J by 9 bases, and 13 bases separated the two germline ends. The CDR3 spans 12 residues.

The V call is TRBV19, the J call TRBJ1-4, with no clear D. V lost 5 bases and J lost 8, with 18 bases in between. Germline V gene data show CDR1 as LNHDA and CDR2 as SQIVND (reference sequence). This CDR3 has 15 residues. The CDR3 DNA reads TGTGCCAGTAGTTCCCCGGGATCTACTCGGGAAAAACTGTTTTTT. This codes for CASSSPGSTREKLFF.

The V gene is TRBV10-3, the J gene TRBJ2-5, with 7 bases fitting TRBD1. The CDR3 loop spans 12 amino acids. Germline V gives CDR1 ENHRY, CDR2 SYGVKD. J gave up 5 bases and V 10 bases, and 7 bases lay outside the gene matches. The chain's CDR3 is CATTTGPETQYF. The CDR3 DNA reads TGTGCCACCACGACAGGGCCGGAGACCCAGTACTTC.

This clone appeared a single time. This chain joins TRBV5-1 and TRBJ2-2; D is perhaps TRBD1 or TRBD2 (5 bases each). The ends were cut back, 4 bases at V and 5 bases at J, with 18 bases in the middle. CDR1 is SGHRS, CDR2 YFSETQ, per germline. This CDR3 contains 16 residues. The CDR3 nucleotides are TGCGCCAGCAGCCTACGTAGGGACGCCTGGACCGGGGAGCTGTTTTTT. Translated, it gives CASSLRRDAWTGELFF.

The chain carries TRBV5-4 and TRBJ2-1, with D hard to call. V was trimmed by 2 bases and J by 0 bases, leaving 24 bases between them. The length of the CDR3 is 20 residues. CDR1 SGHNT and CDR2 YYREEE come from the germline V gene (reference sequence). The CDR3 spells CASSLKLRILKLSSYNEQFF. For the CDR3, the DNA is TGTGCCAGCAGCTTAAAGCTCAGAATCCTGAAATTAAGCTCCTACAATGAGCAGTTCTTC. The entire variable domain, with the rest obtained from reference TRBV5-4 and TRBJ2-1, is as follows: ETGVTQSPTHLIKTRGQQVTLRCSSQSGHNTVSWYQQALGQGPQFIFQYYREEENGRGNFPPRFSGLQFPNYSSELNVNALELDDSALYLCASSLKLRILKLSSYNEQFFGPGTRLTVL.

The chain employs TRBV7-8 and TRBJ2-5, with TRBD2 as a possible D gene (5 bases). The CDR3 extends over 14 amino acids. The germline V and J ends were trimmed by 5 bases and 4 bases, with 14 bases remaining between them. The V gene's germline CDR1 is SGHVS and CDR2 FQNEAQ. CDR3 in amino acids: CASSRTPQRETQYF. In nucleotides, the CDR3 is TGTGCCAGCAGCCGGACTCCCCAAAGAGAGACCCAGTACTTC.

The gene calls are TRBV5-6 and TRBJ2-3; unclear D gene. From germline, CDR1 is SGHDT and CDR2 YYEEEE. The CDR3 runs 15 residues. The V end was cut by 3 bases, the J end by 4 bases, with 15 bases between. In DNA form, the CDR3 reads TGTGCCAGCAGCTCGCTCCGACCTGGAGCAGATACGCAGTATTTT. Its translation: CASSSLRPGADTQYF.

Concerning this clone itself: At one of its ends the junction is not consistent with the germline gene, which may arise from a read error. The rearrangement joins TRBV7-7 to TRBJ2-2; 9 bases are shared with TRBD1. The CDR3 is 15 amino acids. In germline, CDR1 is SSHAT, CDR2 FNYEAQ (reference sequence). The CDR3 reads CASSGTGTNTGELFF. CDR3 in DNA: TGTGCTAGCAGCGGGACAGGGACTAACACCGGGGAGCTGTTTTTT.

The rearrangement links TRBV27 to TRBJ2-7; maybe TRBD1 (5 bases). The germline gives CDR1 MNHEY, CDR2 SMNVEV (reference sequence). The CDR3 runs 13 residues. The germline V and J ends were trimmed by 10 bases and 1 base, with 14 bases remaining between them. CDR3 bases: TGTGCCACAAAAAGGGGTAGTTCCTACGAGCAGTACTTC. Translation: CATKRGSSYEQYF.

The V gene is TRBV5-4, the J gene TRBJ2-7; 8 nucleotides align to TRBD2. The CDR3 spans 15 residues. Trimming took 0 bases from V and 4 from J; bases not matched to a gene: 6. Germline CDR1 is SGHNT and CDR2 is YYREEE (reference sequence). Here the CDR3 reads CASSLELAASYEQYF. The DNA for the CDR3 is TGTGCCAGCAGCTTGGAACTAGCGGCCTCTTACGAGCAGTACTTC.

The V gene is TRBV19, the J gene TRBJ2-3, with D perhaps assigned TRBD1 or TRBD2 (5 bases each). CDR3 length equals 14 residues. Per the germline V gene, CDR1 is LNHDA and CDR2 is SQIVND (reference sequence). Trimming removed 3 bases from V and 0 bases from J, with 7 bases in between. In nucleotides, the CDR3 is TGTGCCAGTAGTATGGGGGACAGCACAGATACGCAGTATTTT. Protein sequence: CASSMGDSTDTQYF. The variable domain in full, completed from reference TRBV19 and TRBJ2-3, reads DGGITQSPKYLFRKEGQNVTLSCEQNLNHDAMYWYRQDPGQGLRLIYYSQIVNDFQKGDIAEGYSVSREKKESFPLTVTSAQKNPTAFYLCASSMGDSTDTQYFGPGTRLTVL.

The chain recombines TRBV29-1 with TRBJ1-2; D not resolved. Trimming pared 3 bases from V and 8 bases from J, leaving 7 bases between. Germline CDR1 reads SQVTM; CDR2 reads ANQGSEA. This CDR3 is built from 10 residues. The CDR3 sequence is CSVDGGGYTF. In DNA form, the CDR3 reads TGCAGCGTTGATGGAGGCGGCTACACCTTC.

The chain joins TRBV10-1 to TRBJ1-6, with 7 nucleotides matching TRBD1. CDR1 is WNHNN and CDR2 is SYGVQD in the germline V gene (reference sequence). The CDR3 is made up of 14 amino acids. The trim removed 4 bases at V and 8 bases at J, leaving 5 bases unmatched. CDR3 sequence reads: CASSAQGKDSPLHF. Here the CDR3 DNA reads TGCGCCAGCAGTGCACAGGGGAAGGATTCACCCCTCCACTTT.

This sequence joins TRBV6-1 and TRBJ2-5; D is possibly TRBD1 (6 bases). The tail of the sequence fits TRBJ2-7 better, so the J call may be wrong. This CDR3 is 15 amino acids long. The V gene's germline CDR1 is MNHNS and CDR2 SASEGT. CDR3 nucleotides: TGTGCCAGCAGTGAAGCAGACAGGCCCTCCTACGAGCAGTACTTC. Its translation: CASSEADRPSYEQYF.

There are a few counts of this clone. The CDR3 sequence: CASSFHRGQNTGELFF. The DNA for the CDR3 is TGTGCCAGCAGCTTCCACAGGGGACAGAACACCGGGGAGCTGTTTTTT. The chain has TRBV4-2 and TRBJ2-2; 7 bases map to TRBD1. Germline V gives CDR1 LGHNA, CDR2 YNFKEQ. CDR3 length: 16 residues. V dropped 5 bases and J dropped 1; count of bases not matched to a gene: 7.

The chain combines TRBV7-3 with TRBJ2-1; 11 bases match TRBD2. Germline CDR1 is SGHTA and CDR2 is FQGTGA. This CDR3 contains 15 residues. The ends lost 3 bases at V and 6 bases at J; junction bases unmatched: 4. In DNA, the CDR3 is TGTGCCAGCAGCTTGACTAGCGGGGCTACCAATGAGCAGTTCTTC. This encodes CASSLTSGATNEQFF. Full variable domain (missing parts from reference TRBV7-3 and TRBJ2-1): GAGVSQTPSNKVTEKGKYVELRCDPISGHTALYWYRQSLGQGPEFLIYFQGTGAADDSGLPNDRFFAVRPEGSVSTLKIQRTERGDSAVYLCASSLTSGATNEQFFGPGTRLTVL.